Below, 14 T cell receptor beta chains from the same sample are listed, as sequenced in a study of blood T cell repertoires in COVID-19. The method was immunoSEQ multiplex PCR; TCRdb's version includes in-frame clones alone and lacks a portion of them. The data show under 300,000 clones, approximately 90% seen once. The sequenced sample was peripheral blood. The origin of the receptors is a man aged 30 to 45 who had recovered from COVID-19.

The rearrangement uses TRBV27 and TRBJ1-2; D gene uncertain. The V end was cut by 5 bases, the J end by 8 bases, with 18 bases between. CDR1 and CDR2 from the germline V gene are MNHEY and SMNVEV (reference sequence). The CDR3 runs to 14 residues. CDR3 residues: CASSAHGGKGGYTF. The CDR3 coding sequence is TGTGCCAGCAGTGCTCATGGAGGGAAAGGAGGCTACACCTTC.

This chain's CDR3 is CASSSMGTGSNQPQHF. As DNA, the CDR3 is TGTGCCAGCAGTTCAATGGGGACAGGGAGCAATCAGCCCCAGCATTTT. The rearrangement joins TRBV6-5 to TRBJ1-5, with TRBD1 identical over 9 bases. In germline, CDR1 is MNHEY, CDR2 SVGAGI. CDR3 length equals 16 residues. The junction had 5 bases not matched to a gene; V was cut back by 4 bases and J by 1 base.

The gene calls are TRBV7-2 and TRBJ1-1, with 8 bases identical to TRBD1. Unmatched junction bases numbered 14, after V lost 8 bases and J lost 6 bases. This CDR3 contains 15 residues. From germline, CDR1 is SGHTA and CDR2 FQGNSA. In DNA form, the CDR3 reads TGTGCCAGCTGCCGGGACAGGCTTAACATCGCTGAAGCTTTCTTT. It encodes CASCRDRLNIAEAFF.

The chain links TRBV6-5 to TRBJ2-3; 10 bases are shared with TRBD1. The germline gives CDR1 MNHEY, CDR2 SVGAGI. This CDR3 has 13 residues. The trim removed 8 bases at V and 7 bases at J, leaving 6 bases unmatched. The CDR3, as DNA: TGTGCCAGCGGGGACAGGGGTCGAAATACGCAGTATTTT. This encodes CASGDRGRNTQYF.

The rearrangement links TRBV4-1 to TRBJ1-3; 9 nucleotides align to TRBD1. The V segment lost 4 bases and the J segment 4 bases; nucleotides outside the gene matches: 5. There are 15 residues in the CDR3. The germline V gene has CDR1 MGHRA and CDR2 YSYEKL. The DNA for the CDR3 is TGCGCCAGCAGCCGCGAGGGGACAGGGGGAAACACCATATATTTT. Translation: CASSREGTGGNTIYF.

The chain has TRBV13 and TRBJ1-2, with D uncertain. Germline values: CDR1 PRHDT, CDR2 FYEKMQ (reference sequence). Trimming stripped 5 bases from V and 2 bases from J, with 9 bases between. This CDR3 region has 13 residues. The CDR3 sequence: CASSPTPNYGYTF. DNA for the CDR3: TGTGCCAGCAGCCCGACACCCAACTATGGCTACACCTTC.

J is TRBJ1-3 and V is TRBV12-3 or TRBV12-4; 8 bases map to TRBD1. The CDR3 consists of 13 residues. V lost 11 bases to trimming and J lost 4 bases; unmatched junction nucleotides: 7. DNA of the CDR3: TGTGCCGGCGGACAGGGCCAAGGAAACACCATATATTTT. The encoded protein is CAGGQGQGNTIYF.

The chain uses TRBV13 and TRBJ1-5; D gene unclear. This CDR3 comprises 14 residues. Trimming took 2 bases from V and 0 from J, leaving 5 bases between them. Germline assignment: CDR1 PRHDT and CDR2 FYEKMQ (reference sequence). The CDR3 sequence is CASSLKYSNQPQHF. Written as DNA, the CDR3 is TGTGCCAGCAGCTTAAAATATAGCAATCAGCCCCAGCATTTT.

The V and J genes are TRBV7-2 and TRBJ2-1; 7 positions match TRBD2. Germline lookup yields CDR1 SGHTA and CDR2 FQGNSA. This CDR3 is built from 15 residues. V trimming: 2 bases; J trimming: 1 base; junction bases outside the gene matches: 2. The CDR3 reads CASSLSGGSYNEQFF. The CDR3 nucleotides are TGTGCCAGCAGCTTATCGGGGGGATCCTACAATGAGCAGTTCTTC.

V usage is TRBV20-1 and J usage is TRBJ2-3; D unresolved. V lost 5 bases, J lost 6 bases, and 3 bases lay in between. This CDR3 is 9 amino acids long. In germline, CDR1 is DFQATT, CDR2 SNEGSKA (reference sequence). In DNA, the CDR3 is TGCAGTGCTCGGGATACGCAGTATTTT. Encoded protein: CSARDTQYF.

The gene calls are TRBV4-2 and TRBJ2-1; 9 bases are a match to TRBD2. Trimming removed 4 bases from V and 0 bases from J; junction bases left unmatched: 10. Germline assignment: CDR1 LGHNA and CDR2 YNFKEQ. The CDR3 totals 18 residues. The CDR3 reads CASSRGLATVSSYNEQFF. Here the CDR3 DNA reads TGTGCCAGCAGCCGGGGACTAGCTACCGTTAGCTCCTACAATGAGCAGTTCTTC.

V usage is TRBV4-1 and J usage is TRBJ2-7; 8 bases fit TRBD1. Losses at the gene ends were 1 base for V and 4 bases for J; bases not matched to a gene: 6. The germline V gene has CDR1 MGHRA and CDR2 YSYEKL. This CDR3 spans 15 amino acids. CDR3 sequence: CASSQAAGGRYEQYF. For the CDR3, the DNA is TGCGCCAGCAGCCAAGCAGCAGGGGGCAGGTACGAGCAGTACTTC.

The chain carries TRBV20-1 and TRBJ1-1; weak D call: TRBD1 (6 bases). The V gene's germline CDR1 is DFQATT and CDR2 SNEGSKA (reference sequence). The CDR3 is 13 residues long. Trimming took off 3 bases at V and 4 bases at J, with 12 bases between the two ends. In nucleotides, the CDR3 is TGCAGTGCTAGTGGGGGGCTCCCCACTGAAGCTTTCTTT. Its translation: CSASGGLPTEAFF.

The chain links TRBV29-1 to TRBJ2-1, with D perhaps TRBD2 (6 bases). CDR3 size: 12 residues. The germline CDR1 and CDR2 sequences are SQVTM and ANQGSEA. The V gene lost 8 bases and the J gene lost 8 bases, with 16 bases spanning the gap. The CDR3 protein is CSPWRGRDEQFF. The CDR3 bases are TGCAGCCCATGGAGGGGCAGGGATGAGCAGTTCTTC.